Sequencing of this T cell receptor beta chain was carried out in a study of T cells expressing NK-cell markers. After re-calling the 5' RACE reads, TCRdb lists one entry per CDR3 protein, DNA absent. The sample data list about 260,000 distinct CDR3 sequences. Per germline, CDR1 SGHRS and CDR2 YFSETQ. This CDR3 contains 13 residues. The receptor's source is a woman aged 18 to 75 in good health. The chain uses TRBV5-1 and TRBJ2-5; the D call of TRBD2 rests on TCRdb alone, since no DNA is present to check it. The sample taken for sequencing was blood T cells: a sorted CD56 or NKG2C T cell subset, CD4+ or CD8+ T cells, or bulk PBMC T cells (not recorded which). CDR3 sequence: CASSQPSGETQYF. Full variable domain (rest looked up from reference TRBV5-1 and TRBJ2-5): KAGVTQTPRYLIKTRGQQVTLSCSPISGHRSVSWYQQTPGQGLQFLFEYFSETQRNKGNFPGRFSGRQFSNSRSEMNVSTLELGDSALYLCASSQPSGETQYFGPGTRLLVL.